One sample yielded the 26 T cell receptor beta chains listed below, sequenced in a study of CD8 T cells in Susac syndrome. RNA in amounts of 0.5 to 1 ug was reverse transcribed with random hexamers. From the immunoSEQ multiplex PCR reads, TCRdb called clonotypes with MiXCR, one entry per CDR3 protein. Of around 190,000 distinct CDR3 sequences in the sample, 85% to 95% are singletons; the top ten hold 0.08% to 0.11%. The sequencing input was CD4+ T cells from PBMCs. All receptors come from a human donor in good health.

The genes are TRBV9 and TRBJ2-7; perhaps TRBD2 as D (6 bases). Trimming removed 3 bases at V and 6 bases at J, with 10 bases between. This CDR3 spans 12 amino acids. Germline assignment: CDR1 SGDLS and CDR2 YYNGEE. The CDR3: CASSAFGGEQYF. The CDR3 DNA reads TGTGCCAGCAGCGCTTTCGGGGGCGAGCAGTACTTC.

This sequence joins TRBV5-6 and TRBJ2-7; no firm D call. Trimming stripped 1 base from V and 2 bases from J, with 7 bases between. Germline values: CDR1 SGHDT, CDR2 YYEEEE. CDR3 length: 13 amino acids. This CDR3 reads CASSLRVAYEQYV. CDR3 DNA sequence: TGTGCCAGCAGCTTGCGGGTGGCCTACGAGCAGTACGTC.

The chain is built from TRBV20-1 and TRBJ2-1; 13 bases fit TRBD2. Per germline, CDR1 DFQATT and CDR2 SNEGSKA (reference sequence). The length of the CDR3 is 17 residues. J lost 0 bases, V lost 5 bases, and 7 bases had no gene match. The CDR3 loop is CSAGGLAGDPSYNEQFF. The CDR3 DNA follows: TGCAGTGCTGGTGGACTAGCGGGAGATCCCTCCTACAATGAGCAGTTCTTC.

Here the CDR3 reads CASSHNSGEQYF. CDR3 DNA: TGTGCCAGCAGCCACAACTCGGGCGAGCAGTACTTC. The chain joins TRBV11-2 to TRBJ2-7; D call uncertain. CDR1 and CDR2 (germline): SGHAT, FQNNGV. The CDR3 runs 12 residues. The germline V and J ends were trimmed by 5 bases and 6 bases, with 11 bases remaining between them. Full variable domain (rest looked up from reference TRBV11-2 and TRBJ2-7): EAGVAQSPRYKIIEKRQSVAFWCNPISGHATLYWYQQILGQGPKLLIQFQNNGVVDDSQLPKDRFSAERLKGVDSTLKIQPAKLEDSAVYLCASSHNSGEQYFGPGTRLTVT.

The chain links TRBV3-1 to TRBJ2-5; D is perhaps TRBD1 or TRBD2 (6 bases each). Trimming left V 0 bases short and J 5 bases short, with 13 bases between. This CDR3 is built from 15 residues. Per germline, CDR1 LGHDT and CDR2 YNNKEL (reference sequence). The chain's CDR3 is CASSQDPGGGETQYF. The CDR3 coding sequence is TGTGCCAGCAGCCAAGACCCCGGGGGCGGGGAGACCCAGTACTTC.

The genes are TRBV27 and TRBJ2-3, with 8 bases that match TRBD2. This CDR3 comprises 15 residues. V lost 6 bases, J lost 6 bases, and 11 bases stayed unmatched. CDR1 MNHEY and CDR2 SMNVEV come from the germline V gene (reference sequence). CDR3 protein: CASRRLARTGDTQYF. As DNA, the CDR3 is TGTGCCAGCAGAAGACTAGCGAGAACGGGGGATACGCAGTATTTT.

The rearrangement uses TRBV12-3 or TRBV12-4 and TRBJ2-7, with D perhaps assigned TRBD1 or TRBD2 (5 bases each). The length of the CDR3 is 14 residues. V lost 3 bases to trimming and J lost 4 bases, with 13 bases between them. This CDR3 reads CASSLGTDGYEQYF. The CDR3 nucleotides read TGTGCCAGCAGTTTGGGGACGGACGGATACGAGCAGTACTTC.

The rearrangement links TRBV27 to TRBJ2-7; D may correspond to TRBD1 or TRBD2 (5 bases each). In germline, CDR1 is MNHEY, CDR2 SMNVEV (reference sequence). The CDR3 totals 15 residues. Trimming left V 5 bases short and J 5 bases short, with 19 bases between. CDR3 coding DNA: TGTGCCAGCAGTCCCAGCCGGATGGGGGTCCACGAGCAGTACTTC. It yields the protein CASSPSRMGVHEQYF.

The chain is built from TRBV3-1 and TRBJ2-2; the D is unclear. Between the trimmed V and J ends, which lost 1 base and 6 bases, there was a span of 6 bases. Germline lookup yields CDR1 LGHDT and CDR2 YNNKEL (reference sequence). The CDR3 loop spans 13 amino acids. The CDR3 loop is CASSQGYAGELFF. The CDR3 DNA follows: TGTGCCAGCAGCCAAGGTTATGCCGGGGAGCTGTTTTTT.

The CDR3 region is CASSLGLQGYGYTF. The CDR3 DNA reads as TGTGCCAGCAGCTTAGGACTCCAGGGCTATGGCTACACCTTC. The rearrangement uses TRBV7-2 and TRBJ1-2; maybe TRBD1 (5 bases). From germline, CDR1 is SGHTA and CDR2 FQGNSA. There are 14 residues in the CDR3. Deletions cut 1 base from V and 4 bases from J, with 10 bases between.

The V and J genes are TRBV20-1 and TRBJ1-2, with 7 bases fitting TRBD1. J was trimmed by 8 bases and V by 0 bases; bases with no gene match: 9. CDR3 size: 14 residues. Germline V gives CDR1 DFQATT, CDR2 SNEGSKA (reference sequence). CDR3 nucleotide sequence: TGCAGTGCTAGAGATCAAATCGGGACAGACGGCTACACCTTC. It yields the protein CSARDQIGTDGYTF.

This rearrangement joins TRBV2 to TRBJ1-1, with 12 bases lining up with TRBD1. The CDR3 length is 18 residues. CDR1 and CDR2 (germline): SNHLY, FYNNEI. Trimming took 5 bases from V and 12 from J; bases not matched to a gene: 22. The chain's CDR3 is CASSSQGTGGLGSQGTFF. CDR3 DNA: TGTGCCAGCAGTTCCCAGGGGACAGGGGGCCTGGGCTCCCAGGGAACTTTCTTT.

V gene TRBV12-3 or TRBV12-4 combines with J gene TRBJ2-5; D may be TRBD2 (5 bases). CDR3 length equals 13 residues. V was pared by 5 bases and J by 5 bases, with 12 bases between. CDR3 nucleotide sequence: TGTGCCAGCAGTCCTCTAGCCTGGGAGACCCAGTACTTC. Its protein product is CASSPLAWETQYF.

This sequence joins TRBV20-1 and TRBJ2-3, with D possibly matching TRBD2 (5 bases). Trimming pared 6 bases from V and 3 bases from J, leaving 16 bases between. Germline V gene sequence: CDR1 DFQATT, CDR2 SNEGSKA (reference sequence). This CDR3 is 14 amino acids long. CDR3 bases: TGCAGTGCCCTTAGGGAGATAGGAACAGATACGCAGTATTTT. This translates into CSALREIGTDTQYF.

V usage is TRBV27 and J usage is TRBJ1-2, with 8 bases aligning to TRBD1. Germline assignment: CDR1 MNHEY and CDR2 SMNVEV (reference sequence). The junction had 9 bases not matched to a gene; V was cut back by 7 bases and J by 8 bases. The CDR3 consists of 13 residues. The DNA for the CDR3 is TGTGCCAGCACCCCAGGACAGGGAGGGGGCTACACCTTC. Translated: CASTPGQGGGYTF.

The V gene is TRBV20-1, the J gene TRBJ2-7, with TRBD1 identical over 9 bases. CDR1 is DFQATT and CDR2 is SNEGSKA in the germline V gene (reference sequence). With 4 bases clipped from V and 2 bases from J, the junction kept 6 bases outside the gene matches. The CDR3 has 14 residues. The CDR3 sequence is CSAKPGQGTYEQYV. DNA of the CDR3: TGCAGTGCTAAACCGGGACAGGGAACCTACGAGCAGTACGTC.

CDR3 residues: CASSQAWGQSYEQYV. CDR3 DNA: TGTGCCAGCAGCCAGGCCTGGGGACAGTCCTACGAGCAGTACGTC. V usage is TRBV21-1 and J usage is TRBJ2-7; no check of the table's D call, TRBD1, against the DNA was made. TRBV21-1 is given as a pseudogene. The length of the CDR3 is 15 residues.

The CDR3 coding sequence is TGTGCCACCGGGGAACAGGGGCGTTCACCCCTCCACTTT. Encoded protein: CATGEQGRSPLHF. The V gene is TRBV27, the J gene TRBJ1-6; 7 bases are shared with TRBD1. Germline V gives CDR1 MNHEY, CDR2 SMNVEV (reference sequence). V lost 10 bases to trimming and J lost 9 bases; unmatched junction nucleotides: 9. This CDR3 spans 13 amino acids.

The chain recombines TRBV6-5 with TRBJ2-5; 8 nucleotides line up with TRBD1. The ends lost 2 bases at V and 1 base at J; junction bases unmatched: 6. Germline V gene lookup returns CDR1 MNHEY and CDR2 SVGAGI. The CDR3 extends over 16 amino acids. The CDR3 spells CASSYGQGYGQETQYF. The DNA for the CDR3 is TGTGCCAGCAGTTACGGACAGGGTTATGGCCAAGAGACCCAGTACTTC.

J is TRBJ1-2 and V is TRBV29-1; possible D gene TRBD1, 5 bases. Trimming cost V 6 bases and J 5 bases, with 19 bases left between them. Looked up from germline, CDR1 is SQVTM and CDR2 is ANQGSEA. This CDR3 contains 14 residues. In DNA, the CDR3 is TGCAGCGTCGATGGAGACAGTGGGTCTTATGGCTACACCTTC. Its translation: CSVDGDSGSYGYTF.

This clonotype was seen just once. The chain recombines TRBV2 with TRBJ2-6; D gene uncertain. Germline assignment: CDR1 SNHLY and CDR2 FYNNEI. The CDR3 consists of 13 residues. V was trimmed by 5 bases and J by 2 bases, leaving 4 bases between them. In DNA, the CDR3 is TGTGCCAGCAGTCAAACTGGGGCCAACGTCCTGACTTTC. This sequence encodes CASSQTGANVLTF.

This chain joins TRBV20-1 and TRBJ1-1, with D possibly matching TRBD1 (6 bases). Germline V CDR1 and CDR2: DFQATT, SNEGSKA (reference sequence). The CDR3 runs 11 residues. V was pared by 5 bases and J by 11 bases, with 15 bases between. The CDR3, as DNA: TGCAGTGCTTCCGGGAAGGGGGAGGCTTTCTTT. Translation: CSASGKGEAFF.

This sequence joins TRBV11-2 and TRBJ1-1, with D possibly TRBD1 on 5 matching bases. The CDR3 runs to 14 residues. Trimming took 2 bases from V and 6 from J, leaving 13 bases between them. Germline V lookup: CDR1 SGHAT, CDR2 FQNNGV. The CDR3 DNA reads as TGTGCCAGCAGCTTATCGGTATGGGACCCTGAAGCTTTCTTT. Encoded protein: CASSLSVWDPEAFF.

The genes are TRBV9 and TRBJ2-3; no clear D gene. Germline CDR1 reads SGDLS; CDR2 reads YYNGEE. The length of the CDR3 is 12 residues. Trimming cost V 0 bases and J 5 bases, with 4 bases left between them. Here the CDR3 reads CASSVGGDTQYF. CDR3 nucleotide sequence: TGTGCCAGCAGCGTAGGTGGAGATACGCAGTATTTT.

The chain has TRBV30 and TRBJ2-5; TRBD1 is a possible D gene (6 bases). The CDR3 runs to 12 residues. From germline, CDR1 is GTSNPN and CDR2 SVGIG (reference sequence). V shed 6 bases and J shed 1 base, with 9 bases lying between them. DNA of the CDR3: TGTGCCTGTAACAGGGTCCAAGAGACCCAGTACTTC. Protein product: CACNRVQETQYF.

This rearrangement joins TRBV29-1 to TRBJ1-1; D gene unclear. This CDR3 is 13 amino acids long. The ends were cut back, 0 bases at V and 4 bases at J, with 9 bases in the middle. Germline-derived CDR1 and CDR2 are SQVTM and ANQGSEA. This chain's CDR3 is CSVEDLASTEAFF. CDR3 nucleotides: TGCAGCGTTGAAGATCTCGCCAGCACTGAAGCTTTCTTT.